The 17 T cell receptor beta chains below come from one sample, sequenced in a study of T cell changes during pregnancy in multiple sclerosis. This table comes from immunoSEQ multiplex PCR, and its TCRdb copy is limited to in-frame clones, with some not included. The profile covers under 50,000 clones, with under 95% appearing a single time and 0.5% to 0.85% taken by the ten largest. This sample comprised CD4+ T cells from peripheral blood mononuclear cells, obtained in the second trimester of pregnancy. These receptors came from a female donor in good health, enrolled as a control in a pregnancy study.

The CDR3 here is CASSLGIGGRTEAFF. Written as DNA, the CDR3 is TGTGCCAGCAGCTTGGGGATCGGGGGGCGAACTGAAGCTTTCTTT. This chain links TRBV5-8 with TRBJ1-1; tentative D call: TRBD1 (6 bases). This CDR3 is 15 amino acids long. Germline CDR1 is SGHTS and CDR2 is YDEGEE. V dropped 0 bases and J dropped 5 bases, with 14 bases sitting between them.

V usage is TRBV2 and J usage is TRBJ2-1; TRBD2 matches at 9 bases. The CDR3 runs 15 residues. Losses at the gene ends were 5 bases for V and 4 bases for J; bases not matched to a gene: 6. Germline V gene sequence: CDR1 SNHLY, CDR2 FYNNEI. The CDR3 DNA is TGTGCCAGCAGTCTTAGCGGGGGCCGATACAATGAGCAGTTCTTC. It yields the protein CASSLSGGRYNEQFF.

The chain links TRBV1 to TRBJ1-4. TRBV1 is labeled a pseudogene. This CDR3 is 13 amino acids long. CDR3 DNA: TGCACCAGCCAGAGGGGGGGAAAACAAAAACTGTTTTTT. This sequence encodes CTSQRGGKQKLFF.

This chain connects TRBV6-5 to TRBJ2-7; 10 bases are a match to TRBD1. CDR1 is MNHEY, CDR2 SVGAGI, per germline. The V and J ends lost 0 bases and 3 bases, in that order; junction bases with no gene match: 2. The CDR3 has 15 amino acids. The CDR3: CASSYSRDRGYEQYF. The CDR3 DNA follows: TGTGCCAGCAGTTACTCCCGGGACAGGGGCTACGAGCAGTACTTC.

The chain uses TRBV7-2 and TRBJ1-5; D call uncertain. Germline CDR1 SGHTA, CDR2 FQGNSA. V gave up 2 bases and J gave up 0 bases, with 17 bases separating them. The CDR3 consists of 18 residues. CDR3 coding DNA: TGTGCCAGCAGCTTACGTCCCCGAGACACCTATAGCAATCAGCCCCAGCATTTT. The encoded protein is CASSLRPRDTYSNQPQHF.

The table lists this clone with a few counts. The genes are TRBV9 and TRBJ2-1, with TRBD1 matching over 8 bases. The germline gives CDR1 SGDLS, CDR2 YYNGEE. There are 16 residues in the CDR3. With V trimmed by 0 bases and J by 4 bases, 6 bases remained unmatched. The CDR3 loop reads CASSVAQGAAYNEQFF. DNA of the CDR3: TGTGCCAGCAGCGTAGCTCAGGGGGCGGCGTACAATGAGCAGTTCTTC.

The chain is built from TRBV7-8 and TRBJ1-1; TRBD1 aligns across 8 bases. Germline CDR1 SGHVS, CDR2 FQNEAQ. V lost 5 bases and J lost 9; bases outside the gene matches: 11. The CDR3 is 14 residues long. The CDR3 bases are TGTGCCAGCAGCGATAGAGGACAGGGAGGTAAAGCTTTCTTT. Amino acid sequence: CASSDRGQGGKAFF.

This clone was recorded a few times. This chain links TRBV5-6 with TRBJ1-4, with a weak D call TRBD1 (6 bases). V was pared by 3 bases and J by 8 bases, with 11 bases between. The germline gives CDR1 SGHDT, CDR2 YYEEEE. This CDR3 contains 13 residues. CDR3 coding DNA: TGTGCCAGCAGCTCGGACAGAAGGGAAAAACTGTTTTTT. Amino acid sequence: CASSSDRREKLFF.

The chain recombines TRBV9 with TRBJ2-1, with 12 bases lining up with TRBD2. V was clipped by 0 bases and J by 5 bases; unmatched bases: 6. CDR3 size: 17 residues. Germline lookup yields CDR1 SGDLS and CDR2 YYNGEE. CDR3 sequence reads: CASSVAPWTSGNNEQFF. CDR3 nucleotide sequence: TGTGCCAGCAGCGTAGCTCCCTGGACTAGCGGGAACAATGAGCAGTTCTTC.

This sequence joins TRBV7-3 and TRBJ2-2, with TRBD1 identical over 9 bases. This CDR3 spans 14 amino acids. V lost 5 bases and J lost 5; bases outside the gene matches: 3. In germline, CDR1 is SGHTA, CDR2 FQGTGA. The CDR3: CASSKDRGTGELFF. As DNA, the CDR3 is TGTGCCAGCAGCAAAGACAGGGGGACCGGGGAGCTGTTTTTT.

The V gene is TRBV10-3, the J gene TRBJ2-7, with D uncertain. This CDR3 is 11 amino acids long. V gave up 4 bases and J gave up 3 bases, with 4 bases separating them. Germline-derived CDR1 and CDR2 are ENHRY and SYGVKD. CDR3 residues: CAISGSYEQYF. The CDR3 DNA reads as TGTGCCATCAGTGGGAGCTACGAGCAGTACTTC.

The chain links TRBV7-3 to TRBJ2-7; no firm D call. The CDR3 sequence is 13 residues long. From germline, CDR1 is SGHTA and CDR2 FQGTGA. V was clipped by 1 base and J by 8 bases, with 12 bases between them. CDR3 loop: CASSLNTISKQYF. The CDR3 coding sequence is TGTGCCAGCAGCTTAAACACCATCTCCAAGCAGTACTTC.

The chain joins TRBV6-5 to TRBJ1-1; maybe TRBD1 (6 bases). Germline V gives CDR1 MNHEY, CDR2 SVGAGI. The CDR3 is 15 residues long. Between the trimmed V and J ends, which lost 2 bases and 1 base, there was a span of 11 bases. The CDR3 spells CASSYASTGNTEAFF. CDR3 nucleotides: TGTGCCAGCAGTTACGCCTCGACAGGGAACACTGAAGCTTTCTTT.

This clone was seen a single time. V and J are TRBV10-3 and TRBJ2-3, with D possibly being TRBD2 (6 bases). This CDR3 has 17 amino acids. Germline values: CDR1 ENHRY, CDR2 SYGVKD. With 3 bases removed from V and 6 bases from J, the gap between germline ends came to 22 bases. The DNA for the CDR3 is TGTGCCATCAGTGATGGGGATCGGGCTGCGGGGAGGGATACGCAGTATTTT. Its translation is CAISDGDRAAGRDTQYF.

Regarding this clone: The same CDR3 arises from other DNA sequences in this sample as well. The V and J genes are TRBV7-9 and TRBJ2-7; no clear D. The V gene lost 2 bases and the J gene lost 4 bases, with 6 bases spanning the gap. CDR1 and CDR2 (germline): SEHNR, FQNEAQ (reference sequence). The CDR3 length is 12 residues. CDR3 sequence: CASSLTGYEQYF. The CDR3, as DNA: TGTGCCAGCAGCTTAACCGGGTACGAGCAGTACTTC.

The chain recombines TRBV4-1 with TRBJ1-6; 7 nucleotides agree with TRBD1. Germline values: CDR1 MGHRA, CDR2 YSYEKL. The V gene end was trimmed by 1 base and the J gene end by 10 bases; junction bases not matched to a gene: 7. The CDR3 spans 15 residues. CDR3 sequence: CASSQGRDSGSPLHF. CDR3 DNA sequence: TGCGCCAGCAGCCAAGGCCGGGACAGCGGATCACCCCTCCACTTT.

The V call is TRBV5-1, the J call TRBJ2-5; D call uncertain. Trimming took off 4 bases at V and 4 bases at J, with 8 bases between the two ends. Germline CDR1 and CDR2: SGHRS and YFSETQ. The CDR3 covers 12 residues. The chain's CDR3 is CASSRLRETQYF. The CDR3 DNA reads TGCGCCAGCAGCCGGTTGCGAGAGACCCAGTACTTC.